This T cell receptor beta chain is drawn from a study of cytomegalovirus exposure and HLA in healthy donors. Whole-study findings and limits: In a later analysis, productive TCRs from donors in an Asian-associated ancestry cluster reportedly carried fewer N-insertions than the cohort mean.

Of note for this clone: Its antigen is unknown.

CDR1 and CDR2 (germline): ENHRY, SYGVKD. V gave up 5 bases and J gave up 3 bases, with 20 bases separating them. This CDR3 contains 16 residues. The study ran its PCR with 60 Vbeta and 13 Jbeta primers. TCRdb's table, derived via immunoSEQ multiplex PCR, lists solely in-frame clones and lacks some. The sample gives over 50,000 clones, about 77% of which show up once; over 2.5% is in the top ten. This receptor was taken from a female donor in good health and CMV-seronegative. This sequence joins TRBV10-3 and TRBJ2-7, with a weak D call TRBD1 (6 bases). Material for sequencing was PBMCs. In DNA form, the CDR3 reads TGTGCCATCAGTCCCGGGATCAGGGGTGCGGACTACGAGCAGTACTTC. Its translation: CAISPGIRGADYEQYF.